Each of the 7 T cell receptor beta chains below was sequenced from the same sample in a study of blood T cell repertoires in COVID-19 (TCRdb year 2020). Library creation used the immunoSEQ multiplex PCR assay. The table was pulled from immuneACCESS by TCRdb, which kept in-frame rearrangements only. Such tables lose some clones; where checked, under half of the loss comes from unresolved V genes, and the rest has no known cause. This sample has about 98,000 clones in its table, and 70% to 85% of those were observed once. Of the sample, roughly a tenth falls within the top ten clones. The sequenced material came from peripheral blood. The source of these receptors is a man aged 60-69 years with active or convalescent COVID-19.

The chain employs TRBV28 and TRBJ1-5, with 10 bases matching TRBD1. CDR1 is MDHEN and CDR2 is SYDVKM in the germline V gene. With 5 bases clipped from V and 0 bases from J, the junction kept 13 bases outside the gene matches. The CDR3 runs 19 residues. Here the CDR3 DNA reads TGTGCCAGCAGTCAACCCCGGGACAGGGGCCCCAATAGCAATCAGCCCCAGCATTTT. Its protein product is CASSQPRDRGPNSNQPQHF.

The CDR3 DNA reads as TGTGCCAGCAGCCACGGTCAGGACTATGGCTACACCTTC. Translating it yields CASSHGQDYGYTF. The chain employs TRBV11-2 and TRBJ1-2; D remains ambiguous. The V end was cut by 5 bases, the J end by 3 bases, with 10 bases between. The CDR3 consists of 13 residues. Germline loops: CDR1 SGHAT, CDR2 FQNNGV.

The gene calls are TRBV9 and TRBJ2-7; 10 bases are shared with TRBD2. J gave up 2 bases and V 6 bases, and 5 bases lay outside the gene matches. The CDR3 contains 14 residues. Germline CDR1 reads SGDLS; CDR2 reads YYNGEE. CDR3 sequence reads: CASTGLAVAYEQYV. As DNA, the CDR3 is TGTGCCAGCACCGGACTAGCGGTAGCCTACGAGCAGTACGTC.

This chain connects TRBV7-3 to TRBJ2-1; the match to TRBD2 covers 8 bases. With 5 bases clipped from V and 7 bases from J, the junction kept 13 bases outside the gene matches. CDR1 and CDR2 (germline): SGHTA, FQGTGA. There are 16 residues in the CDR3. CDR3 in amino acids: CASSPASGGPQNEQFF. Here the CDR3 DNA reads TGTGCCAGCAGCCCCGCCTCGGGAGGGCCTCAGAATGAGCAGTTCTTC.

The chain combines TRBV3-1 (or the pseudogene TRBV3-2) with TRBJ1-4, with TRBD1 matching over 7 bases. This CDR3 comprises 14 residues. After removal of 1 base from V and 9 bases from J, the junction contained 5 bases not matched to a gene. Germline lookup yields CDR1 LGHDT and CDR2 YNNKEL (reference sequence). The CDR3: CASSQVRDRKKLFF. The CDR3 DNA reads TGTGCCAGCAGCCAAGTAAGGGACAGAAAAAAACTGTTTTTT.

V and J are TRBV30 and TRBJ1-3; tentative D call: TRBD1 (6 bases). Germline CDR1 is GTSNPN and CDR2 is SVGIG (reference sequence). Trimming left V 8 bases short and J 0 bases short, with 11 bases between. CDR3 length equals 13 residues. The CDR3: CAGQGYSGNTIYF. The CDR3 coding sequence is TGTGCCGGCCAGGGGTACTCTGGAAACACCATATATTTT.

This clone came up many times. The gene calls are TRBV18 and TRBJ2-7; TRBD2 might be the D (6 bases). The CDR3 has 14 residues. V lost 3 bases and J 4 bases, leaving 13 bases between the germline ends. Germline loops: CDR1 KGHSH, CDR2 LQKENI. The CDR3: CASSPPGGNYEQYF. CDR3 DNA: TGTGCCAGCTCACCCCCCGGGGGTAATTACGAGCAGTACTTC. Together with reference TRBV18 and TRBJ2-7, the CDR3 gives the full variable domain: NAGVMQNPRHLVRRRGQEARLRCSPMKGHSHVYWYRQLPEEGLKFMVYLQKENIIDESGMPKERFSAEFPKEGPSILRIQQVVRGDSAAYFCASSPPGGNYEQYFGPGTRLTVT.